One sample yielded the 12 T cell receptor beta chains listed below, sequenced in a study of Graves' ophthalmopathy and Graves' hyperthyroidism (dated by TCRdb to the late 2010s). Data came from an Illumina HiSeq 2000. TCR beta CDR3 regions were amplified from RNA transcripts for repertoire sequencing. The first round of RT-PCR was done with HTBI primers and the Qiagen OneStep RT-PCR kit, and was followed by a second round of multiplex PCR, then size selection and purification. TCRdb handled the public reads itself, with Q25 trimming in fastp and clone calling in MiXCR, and kept productive beta chains. When rows share a CDR3 protein, they turn into one entry using the most common DNA and genes. The sample table shows hundreds of thousands of distinct CDR3 sequences, and over 40% are seen once. Jointly, the top ten make up 2.5% to 3.5% of the sample. The source material was peripheral blood. Receptor source: an adult man with Graves' ophthalmopathy.

Points on this clonotype: Being one base from a much bigger clone, this may be a read error. This chain links TRBV29-1 with TRBJ2-5, with D tentatively TRBD2 (6 bases). Germline V gene data show CDR1 as SQVTM and CDR2 as ANQGSEA. CDR3 length: 14 residues. The DNA for the CDR3 is TGCAGTGCTAGAGGTTCTAGCGCTCAAGGGACCCAGTACTTC. This encodes CSARGSSAQGTQYF. Looking up the rest from reference TRBV29-1 and TRBJ2-5 gives the full variable domain: SAVISQKPSRDICQRGTSLTIQCQVDSQVTMMFWYRQQPGQSLTLIATANQGSEATYESGFVIDKFPISRPNLTFSTLTVSNMSPEDSSIYLCSARGSSAQGTQYFGPGTRLLVL.

This clonotype was seen repeatedly, ten times or more. The genes are TRBV11-3 and TRBJ1-1; D is uncertain. CDR3 length equals 14 residues. Per germline, CDR1 SGHNT and CDR2 YENEEA. V shed 0 bases and J shed 9 bases, with 14 bases lying between them. CDR3 sequence (DNA): TGTGCCAGCAGCTTAGATCGCCTTAAAGGGAAAGCTTTCTTT. Its protein is CASSLDRLKGKAFF.

This clonotype was counted ten times or more. The chain employs TRBV29-1 and TRBJ1-2, with unresolved D. The CDR3 has 13 residues. V was trimmed by 4 bases and J by 0 bases, leaving 9 bases between them. Per germline, CDR1 SQVTM and CDR2 ANQGSEA. CDR3 sequence: CSVVGSSNYGYTF. The CDR3 DNA is TGCAGCGTTGTTGGGTCATCTAACTATGGCTACACCTTC.

This clonotype was picked up one time. The rearrangement uses TRBV10-3 and TRBJ1-2; perhaps TRBD1 as D (6 bases). Germline V gives CDR1 ENHRY, CDR2 SYGVKD. The CDR3 runs to 14 residues. Trimming removed 2 bases from V and 5 bases from J, with 12 bases in between. In DNA, the CDR3 is TGTGCCATCAGTGAGACGACAGGAGATTATGGCTACACCTTC. It yields the protein CAISETTGDYGYTF.

J is TRBJ2-5 and V is TRBV5-1; no definite D call. The CDR3 length is 14 residues. CDR1 and CDR2 (germline): SGHRS, YFSETQ. The V end lost 4 bases, the J end lost 3 bases, and 13 bases lay between the germline ends. In DNA form, the CDR3 reads TGCGCCAGCAGCCCCGGGCCGACGGAAGAGACCCAGTACTTC. It is translated as CASSPGPTEETQYF.

This clonotype occurred many times. The chain recombines TRBV2 with TRBJ2-2, with no clear D. The CDR3 consists of 13 residues. Germline V gene sequence: CDR1 SNHLY, CDR2 FYNNEI. V gave up 4 bases and J gave up 6 bases, with 9 bases separating them. This chain's CDR3 is CASSGPGAGELFF. In DNA, the CDR3 is TGTGCCAGCAGTGGACCTGGAGCCGGGGAGCTGTTTTTT. The whole variable domain, filled in from reference TRBV2 and TRBJ2-2, reads EPEVTQTPSHQVTQMGQEVILRCVPISNHLYFYWYRQILGQKVEFLVSFYNNEISEKSEIFDDQFSVERPDGSNFTLKIRSTKLEDSAMYFCASSGPGAGELFFGEGSRLTVL.

The V gene is TRBV5-1, the J gene TRBJ1-6; no definite D call. This CDR3 comprises 13 residues. Trimming stripped 4 bases from V and 5 bases from J, with 7 bases between. Germline values: CDR1 SGHRS, CDR2 YFSETQ. The DNA for the CDR3 is TGCGCCAGCAGCCCCTCGGATAATTCACCCCTCCACTTT. Amino acids: CASSPSDNSPLHF. The full variable domain, its missing parts supplied by reference TRBV5-1 and TRBJ1-6, is KAGVTQTPRYLIKTRGQQVTLSCSPISGHRSVSWYQQTPGQGLQFLFEYFSETQRNKGNFPGRFSGRQFSNSRSEMNVSTLELGDSALYLCASSPSDNSPLHFGNGTRLTVT.

This clonotype was seen a single time. Germline is not matched at one junction end, which may reflect a read error. V and J are TRBV9 and TRBJ1-4; D is undetermined. Looked up from germline, CDR1 is SGDLS and CDR2 is YYNGEE. The CDR3 is 14 residues long. CDR3 loop: CASSPRTGNGKLFF. CDR3 DNA sequence: TGTGCCAGCAGCCCAAGGACGGGGAATGGAAAACTGTTTTTT.

Points on this clonotype: Its ends do not fully match the called genes, so a read error is possible. The V and J genes are TRBV5-1 and TRBJ2-5; 8 bases fit TRBD1. From germline, CDR1 is SGHRS and CDR2 YFSETQ. This CDR3 is 15 amino acids long. DNA of the CDR3: TGTGCCAGCAGCTTGGAGGCAGGGGGCTGGGAGACCCAGTACTTC. Protein sequence: CASSLEAGGWETQYF.

The V call is TRBV5-6, the J call TRBJ1-5; D remains unclear. Germline V gene data show CDR1 as SGHDT and CDR2 as YYEEEE. Trimming removed 3 bases from V and 3 bases from J, with 10 bases in between. The CDR3 sequence is 14 residues long. CDR3 in DNA: TGTGCCAGCAGCTCGGGAGTTCTCAATCAGCCCCAGCATTTT. Residues: CASSSGVLNQPQHF.

This clonotype was counted ten times or more. This rearrangement joins TRBV6-6 to TRBJ1-5; unclear D gene. The germline V gene has CDR1 MNHNY and CDR2 SVGAGI (reference sequence). The CDR3 length is 12 residues. V lost 6 bases and J lost 1, with 4 bases in between. Here the CDR3 DNA reads TGTGCCAGCAGGATGAGCAATCAGCCCCAGCATTTT. Translated: CASRMSNQPQHF.

This clonotype appeared a single time. V and J are TRBV10-3 and TRBJ2-1, with D possibly being TRBD1 (7 bases). The CDR3 contains 14 residues. Trimming took 3 bases from V and 4 from J, leaving 10 bases between them. Germline lookup yields CDR1 ENHRY and CDR2 SYGVKD. CDR3 DNA sequence: TGTGCCATCAGTGAAGCAGGGGGGTACAATGAGCAGTTCTTC. It specifies CAISEAGGYNEQFF.